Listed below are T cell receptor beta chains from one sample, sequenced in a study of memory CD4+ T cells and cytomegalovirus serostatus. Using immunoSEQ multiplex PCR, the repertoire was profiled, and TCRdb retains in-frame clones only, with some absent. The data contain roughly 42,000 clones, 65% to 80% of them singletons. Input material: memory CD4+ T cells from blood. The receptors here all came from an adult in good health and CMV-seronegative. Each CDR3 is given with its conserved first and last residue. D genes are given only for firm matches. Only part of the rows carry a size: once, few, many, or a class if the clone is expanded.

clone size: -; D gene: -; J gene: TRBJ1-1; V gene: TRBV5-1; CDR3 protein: CASSLGGAEDTEAFF; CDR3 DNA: TGCGCCAGCAGCTTGGGTGGGGCCGAGGACACTGAAGCTTTCTTT
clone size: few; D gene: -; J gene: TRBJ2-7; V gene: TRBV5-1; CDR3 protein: CASSLLGGSEQYF; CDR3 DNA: TGCGCCAGCAGCTTGCTCGGGGGCTCCGAGCAGTACTTC
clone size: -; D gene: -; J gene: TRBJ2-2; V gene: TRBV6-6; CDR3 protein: CASKQGNTGELFF; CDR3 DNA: TGTGCCAGCAAACAAGGGAACACCGGGGAGCTGTTTTTT
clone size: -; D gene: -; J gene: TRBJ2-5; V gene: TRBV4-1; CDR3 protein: CASSQDLGRGGETQYF; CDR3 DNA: TGCGCCAGCAGCCAAGATCTGGGCAGGGGGGGAGAGACCCAGTACTTC
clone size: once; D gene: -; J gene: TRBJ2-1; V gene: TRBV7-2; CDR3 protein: CASSLGTGQRYNEQFF; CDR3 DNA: TGTGCCAGCAGCTTAGGTACGGGGCAGCGCTACAATGAGCAGTTCTTC
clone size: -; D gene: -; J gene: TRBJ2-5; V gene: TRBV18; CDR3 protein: CASSPPRGQETQYF; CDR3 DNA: TGTGCCAGCTCACCACCCCGAGGTCAAGAGACCCAGTACTTC
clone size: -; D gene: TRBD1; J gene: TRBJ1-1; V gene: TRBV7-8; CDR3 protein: CASSLSRQGAGGGEAFF; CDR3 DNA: TGTGCCAGCAGCTTGTCTCGACAGGGCGCTGGAGGAGGTGAAGCTTTCTTT
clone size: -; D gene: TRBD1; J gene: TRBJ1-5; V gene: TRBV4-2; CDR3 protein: CASSQPGTGIQPQHF; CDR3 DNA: TGTGCCAGCAGCCAACCCGGGACAGGGATACAGCCCCAGCATTTT
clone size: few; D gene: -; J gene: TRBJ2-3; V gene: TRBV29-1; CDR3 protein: CSVRPADTQYF; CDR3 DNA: TGCAGCGTGAGACCGGCAGATACGCAGTATTTT
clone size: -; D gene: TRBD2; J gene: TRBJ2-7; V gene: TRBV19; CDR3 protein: CASSNWGGYEQYF; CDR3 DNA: TGTGCCAGTAGTAACTGGGGGGGATACGAGCAGTACTTC
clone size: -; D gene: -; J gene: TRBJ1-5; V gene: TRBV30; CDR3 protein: CAWRGGGGQPQHF; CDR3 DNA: TGTGCCTGGAGAGGCGGAGGGGGTCAGCCCCAGCATTTT
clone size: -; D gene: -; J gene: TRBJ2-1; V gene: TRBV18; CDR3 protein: CASSPLGVSYNEQFF; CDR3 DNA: TGTGCCAGCTCACCACTGGGCGTCTCCTACAATGAGCAGTTCTTC
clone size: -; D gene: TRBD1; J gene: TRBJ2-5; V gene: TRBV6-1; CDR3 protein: CASAVRDRVSSVYF; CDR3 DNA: TGTGCCAGCGCCGTCAGGGACAGGGTGTCGAGCGTATACTTC
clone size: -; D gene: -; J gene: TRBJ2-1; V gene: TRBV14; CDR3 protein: CASSRGGGVYNEQFF; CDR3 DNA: TGTGCCAGCAGTCGAGGGGGAGGGGTCTACAATGAGCAGTTCTTC
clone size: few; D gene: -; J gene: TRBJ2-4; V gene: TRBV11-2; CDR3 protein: CASSPTPGAQGMFKNIQYF; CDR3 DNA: TGTGCCAGCAGCCCCACCCCGGGGGCCCAGGGAATGTTCAAAAACATTCAGTACTTC
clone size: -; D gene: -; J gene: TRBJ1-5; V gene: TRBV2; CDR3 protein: CASSEWDGGRQPQHF; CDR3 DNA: TGTGCCAGCAGTGAATGGGACGGGGGGAGGCAGCCCCAGCATTTT
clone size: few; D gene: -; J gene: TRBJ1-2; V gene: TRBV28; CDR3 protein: CASSSTAAYGYTF; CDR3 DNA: TGTGCCAGCAGTTCGACAGCAGCCTATGGCTACACCTTC
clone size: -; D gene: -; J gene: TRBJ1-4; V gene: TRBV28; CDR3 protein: CASSGSGTRREKLFF; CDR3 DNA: TGTGCCAGCAGTGGTTCCGGGACCCGACGGGAAAAACTGTTTTTT
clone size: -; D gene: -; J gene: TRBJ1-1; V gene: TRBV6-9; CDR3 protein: CASRYLRAQNTEAFF; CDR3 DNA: TGTGCCAGCAGATACCTTCGGGCCCAGAACACTGAAGCTTTCTTT
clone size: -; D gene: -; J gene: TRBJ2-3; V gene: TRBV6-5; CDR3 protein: CASSYSRGASTDTQYF; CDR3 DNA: TGTGCCAGCAGTTACTCGAGAGGGGCAAGCACAGATACGCAGTATTTT
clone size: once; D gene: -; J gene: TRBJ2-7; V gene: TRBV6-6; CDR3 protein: CASNRRGVGEQYF; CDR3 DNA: TGTGCCAGCAACCGTCGGGGAGTAGGAGAGCAGTACTTC
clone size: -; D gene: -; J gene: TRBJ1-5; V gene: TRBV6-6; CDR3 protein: CASRQGVDQPQHF; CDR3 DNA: TGTGCCAGCCGTCAGGGAGTGGACCAGCCCCAGCATTTT
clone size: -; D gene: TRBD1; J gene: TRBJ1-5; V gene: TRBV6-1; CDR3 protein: CASRMGQGPNQPQHF; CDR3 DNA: TGTGCCAGCAGAATGGGACAGGGCCCCAATCAGCCCCAGCATTTT
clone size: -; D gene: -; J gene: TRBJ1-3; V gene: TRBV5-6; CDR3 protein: CASSFWSVSGNTIYF; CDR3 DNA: TGTGCCAGCAGCTTTTGGTCAGTCTCTGGAAACACCATATATTTT
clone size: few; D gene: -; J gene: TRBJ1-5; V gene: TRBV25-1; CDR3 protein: CASSGGTANQPQHF; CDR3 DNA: TGTGCCAGCAGTGGAGGGACCGCGAATCAGCCCCAGCATTTT
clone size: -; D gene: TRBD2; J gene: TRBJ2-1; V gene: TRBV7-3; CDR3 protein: CASSPWPSGNNEQFF; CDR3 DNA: TGTGCCAGCAGCCCATGGCCTAGCGGGAACAATGAGCAGTTCTTC
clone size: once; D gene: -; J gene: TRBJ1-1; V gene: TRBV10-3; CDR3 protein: CAISGLDGRETEAFF; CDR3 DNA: TGTGCCATCAGTGGCCTGGACGGTCGAGAGACTGAAGCTTTCTTT
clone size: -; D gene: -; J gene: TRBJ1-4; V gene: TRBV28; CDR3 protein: CASSFVGGSRKLFF; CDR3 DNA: TGTGCCAGCAGTTTTGTCGGGGGTTCACGAAAACTGTTTTTT
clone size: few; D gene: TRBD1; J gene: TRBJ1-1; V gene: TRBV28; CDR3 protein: CASSTGGTEAFF; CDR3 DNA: TGTGCCAGCAGTACAGGGGGTACTGAAGCTTTCTTT
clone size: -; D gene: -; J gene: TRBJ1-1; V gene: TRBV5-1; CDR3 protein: CASSLGFGGTEAFF; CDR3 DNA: TGCGCCAGCAGCTTGGGATTCGGGGGGACTGAAGCTTTCTTT
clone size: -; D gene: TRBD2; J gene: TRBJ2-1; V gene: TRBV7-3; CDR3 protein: CASSSTTSGVYNEQFF; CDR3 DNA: TGTGCCAGCAGCTCGACGACTAGCGGGGTTTACAATGAGCAGTTCTTC
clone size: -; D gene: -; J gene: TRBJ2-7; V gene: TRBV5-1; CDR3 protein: CASSLALLLLDEQYF; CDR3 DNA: TGCGCCAGCAGCTTGGCCTTACTTTTGCTGGACGAGCAGTACTTC
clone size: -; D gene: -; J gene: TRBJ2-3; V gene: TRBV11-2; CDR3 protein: CASSFLDTQYF; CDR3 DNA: TGTGCCAGCAGCTTCCTAGATACGCAGTATTTT
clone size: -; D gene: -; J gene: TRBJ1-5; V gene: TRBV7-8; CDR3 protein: CASSAQGVHQPQHF; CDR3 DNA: TGTGCCAGCAGCGCGCAAGGAGTTCATCAGCCCCAGCATTTT
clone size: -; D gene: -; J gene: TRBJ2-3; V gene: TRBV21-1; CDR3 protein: CASSKSPPAGGTDTQYF; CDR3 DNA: TGTGCCAGCAGCAAATCCCCGCCGGCAGGGGGCACCGATACGCAGTATTTT
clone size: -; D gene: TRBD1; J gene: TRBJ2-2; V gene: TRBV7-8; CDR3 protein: CASSLRTGLSAGELFF; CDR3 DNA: TGTGCCAGCAGCTTAAGGACAGGGTTATCCGCCGGGGAGCTGTTTTTT
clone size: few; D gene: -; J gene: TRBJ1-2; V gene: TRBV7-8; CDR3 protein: CASSSYGGYTF; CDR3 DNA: TGTGCCAGCAGCTCGTACGGCGGCTACACCTTC
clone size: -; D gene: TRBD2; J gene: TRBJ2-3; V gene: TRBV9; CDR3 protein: CASSVDRGSGGVTDTQYF; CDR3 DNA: TGTGCCAGCAGCGTAGACAGGGGTAGCGGGGGAGTCACAGATACGCAGTATTTT
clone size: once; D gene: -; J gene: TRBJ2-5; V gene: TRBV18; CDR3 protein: CASSLLQETQYF; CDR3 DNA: TGTGCCAGCTCGCTGCTCCAAGAGACCCAGTACTTC
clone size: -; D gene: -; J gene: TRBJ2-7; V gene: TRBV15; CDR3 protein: CATSRPDRSYEQYF; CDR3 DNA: TGTGCCACCAGCAGACCCGACAGGTCCTACGAGCAGTACTTC
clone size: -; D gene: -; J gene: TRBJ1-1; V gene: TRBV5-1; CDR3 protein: CASSLVGENTEAFF; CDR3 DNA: TGCGCCAGCAGCTTGGTTGGGGAGAACACTGAAGCTTTCTTT
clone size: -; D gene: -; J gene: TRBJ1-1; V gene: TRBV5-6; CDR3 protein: CASIFGQGSEAFF; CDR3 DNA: TGTGCCAGCATCTTCGGCCAGGGAAGCGAAGCTTTCTTT
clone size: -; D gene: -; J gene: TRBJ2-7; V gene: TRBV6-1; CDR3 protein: CASSSLYEQYF; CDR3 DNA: TGTGCCAGCAGTTCGTTATACGAGCAGTACTTC
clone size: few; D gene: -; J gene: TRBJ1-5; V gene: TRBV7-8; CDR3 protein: CASSLRDSRDQPQHF; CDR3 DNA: TGTGCCAGCAGCTTAAGGGACTCCAGGGATCAGCCCCAGCATTTT
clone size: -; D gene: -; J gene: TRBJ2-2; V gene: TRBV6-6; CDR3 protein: CASSYQSGTGELFF; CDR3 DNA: TGTGCCAGCAGTTATCAGTCGGGGACCGGGGAGCTGTTTTTT